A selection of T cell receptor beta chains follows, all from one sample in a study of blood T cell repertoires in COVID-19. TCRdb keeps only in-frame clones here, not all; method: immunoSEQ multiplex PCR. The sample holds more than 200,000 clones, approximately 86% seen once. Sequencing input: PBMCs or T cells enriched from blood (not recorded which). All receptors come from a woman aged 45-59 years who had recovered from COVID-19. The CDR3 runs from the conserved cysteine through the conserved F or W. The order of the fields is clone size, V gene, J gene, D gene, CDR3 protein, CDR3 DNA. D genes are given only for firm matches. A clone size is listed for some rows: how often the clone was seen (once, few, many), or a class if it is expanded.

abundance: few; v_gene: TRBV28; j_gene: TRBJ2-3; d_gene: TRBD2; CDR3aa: CASSFQLAGESTQYF; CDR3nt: TGTGCCAGCAGTTTCCAATTAGCGGGAGAGAGTACGCAGTATTTT
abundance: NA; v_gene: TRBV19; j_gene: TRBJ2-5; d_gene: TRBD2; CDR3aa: CASSGLAGSETQYF; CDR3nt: TGTGCCAGTAGTGGACTAGCGGGATCAGAGACCCAGTACTTC
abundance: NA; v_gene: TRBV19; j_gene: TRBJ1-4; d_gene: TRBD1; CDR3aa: CASSSGQDEKLFF; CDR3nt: TGTGCCAGTAGCTCTGGACAGGATGAAAAACTGTTTTTT
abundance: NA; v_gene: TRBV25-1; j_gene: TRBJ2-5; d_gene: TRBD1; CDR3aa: CASSTGDETQYF; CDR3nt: TGTGCCAGCAGTACAGGGGACGAGACCCAGTACTTC
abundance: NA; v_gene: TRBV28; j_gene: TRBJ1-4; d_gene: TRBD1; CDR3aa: CASSFWGQTGGREKLFF; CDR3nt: TGTGCCAGCAGTTTTTGGGGTCAGACAGGGGGACGCGAAAAACTGTTTTTT
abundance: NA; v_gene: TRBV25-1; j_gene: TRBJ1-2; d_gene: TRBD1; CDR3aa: CASSEPGTGHNYGYTF; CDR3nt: TGTGCCAGCAGTGAACCCGGGACAGGGCATAACTATGGCTACACCTTC
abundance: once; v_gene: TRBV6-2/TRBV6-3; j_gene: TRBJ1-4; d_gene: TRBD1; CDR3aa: CASSTGGANEKLFF; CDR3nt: TGTGCCAGCAGTACAGGGGGAGCTAATGAAAAACTGTTTTTT
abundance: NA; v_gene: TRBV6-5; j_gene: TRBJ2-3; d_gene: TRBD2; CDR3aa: CAARTSGSTDTQYF; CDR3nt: TGTGCCGCCAGGACTAGCGGGAGTACAGATACGCAGTATTTT
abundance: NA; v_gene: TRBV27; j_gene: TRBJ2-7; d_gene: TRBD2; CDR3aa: CASSWTRSSYEQYF; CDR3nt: TGTGCCAGCAGTTGGACTAGGAGCTCCTACGAGCAGTACTTC
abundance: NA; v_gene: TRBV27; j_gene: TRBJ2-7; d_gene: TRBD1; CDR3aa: CASSAGGYYEQYF; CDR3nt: TGTGCCAGCAGCGCAGGGGGCTACTACGAGCAGTACTTC
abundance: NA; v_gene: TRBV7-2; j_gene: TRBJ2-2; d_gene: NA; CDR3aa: CASSWTTLGGELFF; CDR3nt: TGTGCCAGCAGCTGGACTACCCTTGGCGGGGAGCTGTTTTTT